The 17 T cell receptor beta chains reported below all come from one sample, sequenced in a study of blood T cells in healthy people across ages. The authors ran a second PCR of about 6 to 11 cycles using a sample-barcoded 5' primer and a J-beta primer mix. TCRdb ran MiXCR on the 5' RACE reads and lists one entry per CDR3 protein. The table records a few hundred thousand distinct CDR3 sequences, about 55% of them present only once. Sample: blood. Every receptor here comes from a man aged 60-69 years in good health.

The rearrangement links TRBV9 to TRBJ2-7; D is perhaps TRBD1 or TRBD2 (5 bases each). Between the trimmed V and J ends, which lost 3 bases and 6 bases, there was a span of 16 bases. CDR3 size: 14 residues. Per the germline V gene, CDR1 is SGDLS and CDR2 is YYNGEE. This CDR3 is CASSARGDGLEQYF. The CDR3 region has the DNA TGTGCCAGCAGCGCGAGGGGCGACGGCCTCGAGCAGTACTTC.

The rearrangement uses TRBV6-1 and TRBJ2-7; 10 bases agree with TRBD1. V lost 7 bases to trimming and J lost 3 bases; unmatched junction nucleotides: 3. This CDR3 spans 13 amino acids. Germline V CDR1 and CDR2: MNHNS, SASEGT. Here the CDR3 reads CASKGQGYYEQYF. In nucleotides, the CDR3 is TGTGCCAGCAAGGGACAGGGGTACTACGAGCAGTACTTC.

This clonotype was counted once. V and J are TRBV20-1 and TRBJ1-5; no reliable D call. V lost 1 base, J lost 1 base, and 2 bases lay in between. Germline CDR1 and CDR2: DFQATT and SNEGSKA (reference sequence). The CDR3 spans 12 residues. CDR3: CSARGSNQPQHF. CDR3 nucleotide sequence: TGCAGTGCTAGAGGGAGCAATCAGCCCCAGCATTTT.

The rearrangement links TRBV2 to TRBJ2-5, with D possibly TRBD1 on 5 matching bases. The CDR3 contains 11 residues. V was cut by 9 bases and J by 4 bases, with 9 bases left in between. Germline CDR1 SNHLY, CDR2 FYNNEI. CDR3 region: CASDSGETQYF. The CDR3 nucleotides read TGTGCCAGTGACAGTGGAGAGACCCAGTACTTC.

The chain couples TRBV7-2 to TRBJ1-2; D is perhaps TRBD1 (6 bases). Per the germline V gene, CDR1 is SGHTA and CDR2 is FQGNSA. The CDR3 length is 15 residues. V was shortened by 4 bases and J by 3 bases, with 15 bases between the two germline ends. The DNA for the CDR3 is TGTGCCAGCAGCTCGTACAGGGTTACGGACTATGGCTACACCTTC. Amino acids: CASSSYRVTDYGYTF.

This clonotype was detected ten times or more. The rearrangement joins TRBV20-1 to TRBJ2-5; weak D call: TRBD1 (5 bases). This CDR3 is built from 14 residues. Trimming removed 6 bases from V and 5 bases from J, with 19 bases in between. Germline V gene lookup returns CDR1 DFQATT and CDR2 SNEGSKA (reference sequence). CDR3 nucleotide sequence: TGCAGTGCCTCCGAAAACAGGTTTGGGGAGACCCAGTACTTC. Its translation is CSASENRFGETQYF.

The chain links TRBV21-1 to TRBJ2-7. TRBV21-1 is a recognized pseudogene. The CDR3 sequence is 14 residues long. DNA of the CDR3: TGTGCCAGCAGCAACGAGCGTAATCGGTACGAGCAGTACTTC. This sequence encodes CASSNERNRYEQYF.

The chain carries TRBV7-9 and TRBJ2-6, with 7 bases identical to TRBD1. This CDR3 has 14 residues. V lost 10 bases, J lost 12 bases, and 15 bases stayed unmatched. Germline V gives CDR1 SEHNR, CDR2 FQNEAQ (reference sequence). The CDR3 loop is CATYRQGLPRVLTF. DNA of the CDR3: TGTGCCACTTATCGACAGGGCCTTCCCCGCGTCCTGACTTTC.

V gene TRBV11-2 combines with J gene TRBJ2-4; D possibly corresponds to TRBD2 (5 bases). The J call may be mistaken, given a closer DNA end match to TRBJ2-7. Germline-derived CDR1 and CDR2 are SGHAT and FQNNGV. The CDR3 runs 15 residues. The CDR3 bases are TGTGCCAGCAGCTCCACGGGATCGACGTCCTACGAGCAGTACTTC. The encoded protein is CASSSTGSTSYEQYF.

The rearrangement uses TRBV9 and TRBJ2-5; the D call may be TRBD1 or TRBD2 (6 bases each). Trimming took 4 bases from V and 11 from J, leaving 27 bases between them. This CDR3 has 16 residues. The germline V gene encodes CDR1 SGDLS and CDR2 YYNGEE. CDR3 bases: TGTGCCAGCAGCATCCAGGCGCACGGGGGCGAGGGTGAGCAGTACTTC. Protein: CASSIQAHGGEGEQYF. The full variable domain, completed using reference TRBV9 and TRBJ2-5, is DSGVTQTPKHLITATGQRVTLRCSPRSGDLSVYWYQQSLDQGLQFLIQYYNGEERAKGNILERFSAQQFPDLHSELNLSSLELGDSALYFCASSIQAHGGEGEQYFGPGTRLLVL.

The table lists this clonotype with a few counts. The chain uses TRBV28 and TRBJ1-2; D remains ambiguous. Between the trimmed V and J ends, which lost 7 bases and 6 bases, there was a span of 15 bases. CDR1 is MDHEN and CDR2 is SYDVKM in the germline V gene. CDR3 size: 13 residues. DNA for the CDR3: TGTGCCAGCAACCTGTCGGGAACGGATGGCTACACCTTC. This gives the protein CASNLSGTDGYTF.

The table lists this clonotype with a few counts. CDR3 sequence reads: CASSTSTGPTEAFF. The CDR3 DNA reads as TGTGCCAGCAGCACTTCGACAGGGCCCACTGAAGCTTTCTTT. The J gene is TRBJ1-1, the V gene TRBV21-1; the table calls TRBD1, which could not be checked here. TRBV21-1 is an annotated pseudogene. The CDR3 runs to 14 residues.

The chain joins TRBV2 to TRBJ2-4; D might be TRBD1 or TRBD2, each matching 5 bases. CDR3 length equals 14 residues. Germline V gene sequence: CDR1 SNHLY, CDR2 FYNNEI. Trimming took off 8 bases at V and 8 bases at J, with 19 bases between the two ends. CDR3 nucleotides: TGTGCCAGCCAGATGGGACCCCCGGGCGACATTCAGTACTTC. It is translated as CASQMGPPGDIQYF.

This clonotype was observed a single time. J is TRBJ1-4 and V is TRBV9, with D uncertain. Trimming stripped 5 bases from V and 5 bases from J, with 16 bases between. There are 15 residues in the CDR3. CDR1 and CDR2 (germline): SGDLS, YYNGEE. The CDR3 region has the DNA TGTGCCAGCAGTTTTGGTCCGACCTCAAATGAAAAACTGTTTTTT. It specifies CASSFGPTSNEKLFF.

A note on this clonotype: This may be a read error: a much more frequent sequence differs by one nucleotide. The V call is TRBV3-1, the J call TRBJ2-1; D is ambiguous. The CDR3 spans 12 residues. Trimming stripped 4 bases from V and 10 bases from J, with 11 bases between. From germline, CDR1 is LGHDT and CDR2 YNNKEL (reference sequence). This CDR3 is CASSPGPYEQFF. As DNA, the CDR3 is TGTGCCAGCAGCCCTGGCCCCTACGAGCAGTTCTTC.

This clonotype was counted many times. The chain carries TRBV18 and TRBJ1-6, with 8 bases lining up with TRBD1. Trimming at V came to 4 bases and at J to 7 bases, leaving 3 bases not matched to a gene. Germline loops: CDR1 KGHSH, CDR2 LQKENI. CDR3 length: 14 amino acids. CDR3 loop: CASSLDRENSPLHF. The CDR3 nucleotides are TGTGCCAGCTCACTGGACAGGGAAAATTCACCCCTCCACTTT.

The chain uses TRBV6-6 and TRBJ1-1; D is uncertain. In germline, CDR1 is MNHNY, CDR2 SVGAGI (reference sequence). The germline V and J ends were trimmed by 7 bases and 1 base, with 10 bases remaining between them. The CDR3 has 13 amino acids. CDR3 sequence (DNA): TGTGCCAGCATTCCCCGGGGGAACACTGAAGCTTTCTTT. Its translation is CASIPRGNTEAFF.